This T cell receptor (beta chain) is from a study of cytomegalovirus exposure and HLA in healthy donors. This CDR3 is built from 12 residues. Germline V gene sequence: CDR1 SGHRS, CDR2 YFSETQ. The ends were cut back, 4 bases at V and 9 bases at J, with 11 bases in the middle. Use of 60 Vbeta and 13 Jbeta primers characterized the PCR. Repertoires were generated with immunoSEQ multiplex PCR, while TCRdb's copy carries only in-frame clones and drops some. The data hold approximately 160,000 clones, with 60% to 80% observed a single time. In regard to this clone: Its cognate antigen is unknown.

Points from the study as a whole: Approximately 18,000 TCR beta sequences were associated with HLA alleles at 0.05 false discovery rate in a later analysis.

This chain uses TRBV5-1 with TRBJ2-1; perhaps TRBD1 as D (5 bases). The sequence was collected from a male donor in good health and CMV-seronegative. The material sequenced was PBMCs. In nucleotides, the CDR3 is TGCGCCAGCAGCCTTACTACAGGTGAGCAGTTCTTC. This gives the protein CASSLTTGEQFF.